This T cell receptor (beta chain) was documented in a study of HIV-infected children after antiretroviral therapy interruption. A 3' RACE protocol on RNA, with unique molecular identifiers, produced the TCR library. TCRdb recomputed calls from the 3' RACE reads with MiXCR, one row per CDR3 protein. The sample contains about 89,000 distinct CDR3 sequences, 6.9% of which appear only once. Treatment in this sample: PENTA 11 planned treatment interruption arm or continuous ART arm. This clonotype was detected many times. The receptor was derived from a pool of human donors with HIV. Sequenced here: CD45RA+ CD4+ T cells from PBMCs, pooled from several time points, sampled from a donor given antiretroviral therapy, either interrupted or continuous. As for subset: naive CD4+ CD45RA+ CD45RO- T cells.

CDR3 in amino acids: CASRRTRNTGELFF. The CDR3, as DNA: TGTGCCAGTAGGAGGACCAGGAACACCGGGGAGCTGTTTTTT. V and J are TRBV19 and TRBJ2-2; D uncertain. CDR1 and CDR2 from the germline V gene are LNHDA and SQIVND (reference sequence). This CDR3 has 14 residues. The V end lost 6 bases, the J end lost 1 base, and 9 bases lay between the germline ends. Combining the CDR3 with reference TRBV19 and TRBJ2-2 gives the whole variable domain DGGITQSPKYLFRKEGQNVTLSCEQNLNHDAMYWYRQDPGQGLRLIYYSQIVNDFQKGDIAEGYSVSREKKESFPLTVTSAQKNPTAFYLCASRRTRNTGELFFGEGSRLTVL.